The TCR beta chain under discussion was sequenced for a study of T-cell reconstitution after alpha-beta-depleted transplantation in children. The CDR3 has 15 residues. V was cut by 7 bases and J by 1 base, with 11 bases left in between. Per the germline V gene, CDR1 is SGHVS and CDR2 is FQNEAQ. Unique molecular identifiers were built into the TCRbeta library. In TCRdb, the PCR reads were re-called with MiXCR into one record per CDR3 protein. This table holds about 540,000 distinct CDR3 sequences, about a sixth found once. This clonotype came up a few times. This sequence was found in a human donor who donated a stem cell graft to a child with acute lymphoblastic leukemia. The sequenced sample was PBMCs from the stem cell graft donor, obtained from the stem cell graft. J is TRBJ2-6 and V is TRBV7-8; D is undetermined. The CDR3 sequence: CASIPRSSGANVLTF. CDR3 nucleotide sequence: TGTGCCAGCATCCCAAGGAGTTCTGGGGCCAACGTCCTGACTTTC. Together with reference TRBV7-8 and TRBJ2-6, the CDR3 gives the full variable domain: GAGVSQSPRYKVAKRGQDVALRCDPISGHVSLFWYQQALGQGPEFLTYFQNEAQLDKSGLPSDRFFAERPEGSVSTLKIQRTQQEDSAVYLCASIPRSSGANVLTFGAGSRLTVL.